Below are 7 T cell receptor beta chains sequenced from a single sample in a study of TIL therapy for anti-PD-1-resistant metastatic lung cancer. Time point denoted: pre-treatment sample, taken before nivolumab and TIL therapy. Pleural nodules or supraclavicular lymph nodes made up most of the excised metastases sampled. The immunoSEQ assay was v3. The method was immunoSEQ multiplex PCR; TCRdb's version includes in-frame clones alone and lacks a portion of them. The data hold 13,000 or so clones, with about 70% observed a single time. Sequencing was performed on tumor tissue, taken at baseline. The receptors shown here come from a woman aged 25-85 years with non-small cell lung cancer.

The rearrangement links TRBV6-5 to TRBJ2-2, with a tentative D call TRBD2 (6 bases). Germline CDR1 and CDR2: MNHEY and SVGAGI. The CDR3 loop spans 15 amino acids. V was pared by 1 base and J by 8 bases, with 14 bases between. In DNA, the CDR3 is TGTGCCAGCAGTTACTTAGGAACACGGGAGGGGGAGCTGTTTTTT. Translated: CASSYLGTREGELFF.

This clone was picked up a small number of times. This chain links TRBV11-2 with TRBJ1-2; D is perhaps TRBD1 (5 bases). V was cut by 10 bases and J by 8 bases, with 14 bases left in between. Per germline, CDR1 SGHAT and CDR2 FQNNGV. The CDR3 loop spans 11 amino acids. CDR3: CATSGGGGYTF. The CDR3 nucleotides are TGTGCCACGAGCGGCGGGGGAGGCTACACCTTC.

The chain joins TRBV19 to TRBJ2-3; 12 nucleotides match TRBD2. Germline CDR1 reads LNHDA; CDR2 reads SQIVND (reference sequence). CDR3 length equals 14 residues. J gave up 4 bases and V 4 bases, and 0 bases lay outside the gene matches. DNA for the CDR3: TGTGCCAGTAGTACTAGCGGGAGGGCAGATACGCAGTATTTT. It yields the protein CASSTSGRADTQYF.

This clone was seen a single time. This rearrangement joins TRBV5-4 to TRBJ1-4; TRBD1 matches at 7 bases. The trim removed 5 bases at V and 0 bases at J, leaving 7 bases unmatched. The germline gives CDR1 SGHNT, CDR2 YYREEE (reference sequence). This CDR3 is 16 amino acids long. CDR3 protein: CASSRTGLSTNEKLFF. The CDR3 coding sequence is TGTGCCAGCAGTCGGACAGGTCTCTCAACTAATGAAAAACTGTTTTTT. The variable domain in full, completed from reference TRBV5-4 and TRBJ1-4, reads ETGVTQSPTHLIKTRGQQVTLRCSSQSGHNTVSWYQQALGQGPQFIFQYYREEENGRGNFPPRFSGLQFPNYSSELNVNALELDDSALYLCASSRTGLSTNEKLFFGSGTQLSVL.

The CDR3 is CASSRTGTGGQETQYF. Here the CDR3 DNA reads TGTGCCAGCTCACGCACCGGGACAGGGGGACAAGAGACCCAGTACTTC. The chain joins TRBV18 to TRBJ2-5; 11 bases match TRBD1. V shed 4 bases and J 2 bases; nucleotides not matched to a gene: 6. Looked up from germline, CDR1 is KGHSH and CDR2 is LQKENI. The CDR3 length is 16 residues. Variable domain in full (rest from reference TRBV18 and TRBJ2-5): NAGVMQNPRHLVRRRGQEARLRCSPMKGHSHVYWYRQLPEEGLKFMVYLQKENIIDESGMPKERFSAEFPKEGPSILRIQQVVRGDSAAYFCASSRTGTGGQETQYFGPGTRLLVL.

This chain joins TRBV7-2 and TRBJ2-7, with 8 positions matching TRBD1. The length of the CDR3 is 15 residues. V gave up 1 base and J gave up 2 bases; unmatched junction bases: 4. Germline V CDR1 and CDR2: SGHTA, FQGNSA. CDR3 nucleotide sequence: TGTGCCAGCAGCTTAGTCCCGGGACAGGCCTACGAGCAGTACTTC. This gives the protein CASSLVPGQAYEQYF.

This clone was detected only a few times. The rearrangement uses TRBV5-1 and TRBJ2-1; TRBD2 matches 7 bases. Germline V CDR1 and CDR2: SGHRS, YFSETQ. This CDR3 has 17 amino acids. Trimming at V came to 0 bases and at J to 8 bases, leaving 14 bases not matched to a gene. DNA of the CDR3: TGCGCCAGCAGCTTGGGCCCCGTTAAAGCGGGGTCTTATGAGCAGTTCTTC. This sequence encodes CASSLGPVKAGSYEQFF.